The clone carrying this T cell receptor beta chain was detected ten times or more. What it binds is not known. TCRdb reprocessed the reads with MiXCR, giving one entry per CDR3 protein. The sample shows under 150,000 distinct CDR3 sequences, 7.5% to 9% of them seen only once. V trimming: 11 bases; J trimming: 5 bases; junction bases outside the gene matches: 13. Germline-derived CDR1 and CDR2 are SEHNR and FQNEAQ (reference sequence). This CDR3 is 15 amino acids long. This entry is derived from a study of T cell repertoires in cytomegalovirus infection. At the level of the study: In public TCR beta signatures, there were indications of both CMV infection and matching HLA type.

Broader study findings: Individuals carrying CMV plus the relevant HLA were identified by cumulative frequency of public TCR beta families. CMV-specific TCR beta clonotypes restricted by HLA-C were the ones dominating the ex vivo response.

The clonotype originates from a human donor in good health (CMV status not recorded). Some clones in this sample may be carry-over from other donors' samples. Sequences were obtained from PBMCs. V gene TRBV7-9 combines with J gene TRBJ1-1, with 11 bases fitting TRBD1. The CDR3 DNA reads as TGTGCCTCCAAAGGACAGGGGGCGCCGAGGACTGAAGCTTTCTTT. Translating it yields CASKGQGAPRTEAFF.